The present T cell receptor beta chain was sequenced within a study of cytomegalovirus exposure and HLA in healthy donors (dated by TCRdb to between 2016 and 2019). For the wider study: An earlier analysis of around 600 of the donors reported 250 to 300 Gb of sequence data and some 100 million unique TCR beta sequences from some 180 million T cells. HLA typing included class I and class II loci at four-digit resolution. In an earlier analysis of about 590 of the donors, high-throughput TCR beta sequencing was used to judge whether each TCR beta V gene segment behaved as functional or pseudogenic. About 280 gigabases of sequencing data and around 85 million unique TCR sequences made up an early release that covered approximately 620 HLA-typed donors. Rather than using new phenotypic data, the later analysis identified candidate immune exposures from TCR beta sequences and from how often those sequences occurred across donors. Alongside the repertoire data, information on donor age, sex, ethnicity and CMV serostatus was compiled. The study was designed to test whether signatures of past pathogen exposure could be identified by cataloging public T cell receptors. The T cell repertoires of 666 subjects were profiled by immunosequencing and related to cytomegalovirus serostatus. A later genetic analysis used genome-wide SNP genotypes for about 60% of the roughly 700 donors, treating that subset as a discovery cohort. To predict cytomegalovirus infection status, the study combined high-throughput TCR immunosequencing, statistical association of individual TCRs with disease status, and machine learning. Among some 410 genotyped donors of the cohort, an average of approximately 240,000 unique TCR beta nucleotide sequences was sequenced per donor, of which about 19% were non-productive. The genetic ancestry cluster associated with self-reported Caucasian donors included over 65% of the roughly 400 genotyped donors. Typing coverage varied by locus: roughly 629-630 donors for A, B, C, DRB1 and DQB1; about 520 for DQA1; over 600 for DPA1; 450 to 480 for DPB1. Because of strong linkage in the cohort, 4 to 6 DR-DQ haplotypes were treated as single units for association and clustering. To study patterns of TCR occurrence, a later analysis re-analyzed previously published TCR beta repertoires from under 750 donors and added high-resolution HLA genotyping. Every repertoire in the discovery cohort had been generated on one and the same sequencing platform. In addition to the first cohort of 666 subjects, a separate validation cohort of around 110 different subjects was used. The study at large found these results: When HLA alleles, especially DR and DQ, strongly co-occurred, TCR associations were difficult to assign to individual alleles. Because counts were too low, seventeen rarely observed V segments, including chromosome 9 orphons, were excluded from the earlier analysis of some 540 of the donors. In the study, around 150 TCR beta chains were listed as associated with cytomegalovirus. A later analysis found that most CMV-associated TCR beta chains appeared HLA-restricted, with HLA associations seemingly driven largely by CMV exposure. A later analysis found that TCR association rates varied across HLA loci, with DRB1 alleles showing the most associated TCRs and HLA-C alleles the fewest. In an earlier analysis of around 600 of the donors, most TCR beta V segments appeared in productive rearrangements about 87% or about 30% of the time, broadly matching IMGT annotations. A further reported finding was that TCR beta sequences accurately predicted the HLA-A and HLA-B alleles for most subjects in the first cohort. Most TCR sequences were seen in very few donors, while some public TCRs were found in many individuals. Cytomegalovirus status was reported to be diagnosed by the classifier with high specificity and sensitivity in both the original and validation cohorts. In a later genetic analysis, fewer N-insertions in productive TCRs were reported among donors in an Asian-associated ancestry cluster than the roughly 640-donor mean. In a later analysis, several top co-occurrence clusters were reported to appear linked to parvovirus B19, influenza, CMV and Epstein-Barr virus. Some IMGT-functional V segments, including TRBV6-2 and TRBV6-3, could not be distinguished by the 87-base-pair reads and were therefore excluded. The only immune exposure information available for the cohort was CMV serostatus. A cluster of highly shared sequence variants was judged likely to represent a technical artifact of the sequencing pipeline. Because some donors lacked HLA typing at each locus, the association tests relied only on the typed subset. In vitro tests confirmed that a few of the cytomegalovirus-associated TCR beta chains recognize cytomegalovirus antigens. Correlated functional status among segregating V segments might be attributable to linkage disequilibrium, but an unknown experimental factor could not be ruled out. At a false discovery rate of 0.05, a later analysis linked about 16,000 TCR beta sequences to specific HLA alleles. Sequencing depth was assumed to be roughly uniform across donors in the presence/absence analyses, though that assumption may not hold. An association between a missense DCLRE1C variant and V-gene and J-gene trimming of TCR beta chains was found in a later genetic analysis and replicated in an independent cohort. In a later analysis, HLA-associated TCR beta chains showed more clonal expansion and lower generation probabilities than non-associated chains that were equally common. In this cohort, only TCR beta chains were sequenced, and detectable features were limited by the absence of alpha or paired-chain data. The authors suggested that the approach could potentially be extended to other disease states and immunological phenotypes.

On this clone itself: It has no known antigen specificity. No qualities accompany the bases; no much larger clone lies one base away.

In total, 630 or so healthy bone marrow donors made up the cohort. All cohort members were sampled while nominally healthy, although unrecorded immune exposures were likely present. The donor was CMV seronegative and belonged to the group of over 300 seronegative cohort members. Each donor provided a peripheral blood sample, and peripheral blood mononuclear cells were used for TCR beta sequencing. The Qiagen DNeasy Blood Extraction Kit was used to extract genomic DNA from the blood cell samples. To prepare the library, the immunoSEQ multiplex PCR assay was applied. For the multiplex PCR, a mixture combining 60 forward primers for TCR Vbeta segments and 13 reverse primers for TCR Jbeta segments was used. The CDR3 region of rearranged TCR beta genes was amplified from genomic DNA by a multiplex PCR assay. The amplified TCR beta libraries were sequenced on the Illumina HiSeq System as 87-base-pair reads. The original methods were these. A later analysis tallied around 80 million unique TCR beta chains across the 700 or so repertoires, and around 10 million of those chains were shared by two or more donors. Raw reads were error-corrected and collapsed into unique sequences with a nearest-neighbor algorithm that merged closely related sequences to remove PCR and sequencing errors. Alignment of CDR3 sequences to IMGT reference sequences was used to assign V, D and J gene segments. For a sequence to be retained, a match of at least six nucleotides to both a V gene segment and a J gene segment was required. Rearrangements were classified as productive when the CDR3 lacked stop codons and remained in frame with V and J, and all other rearrangements were classified as non-productive. CDR3 was defined by IMGT convention, running from the second conserved V-encoded cysteine to the conserved J-encoded phenylalanine. In an earlier analysis of roughly 580 of the donors, sequences lacking an unambiguous match to a single V gene segment were excluded. An earlier analysis of about 600 of the donors called V segments functional above 56.7% productive rearrangements and segregating when the between-donor standard deviation exceeded 5%. A statistical classification framework was developed to diagnose cytomegalovirus status using the catalog of TCR beta chain sequences. In a later analysis, TCR nucleotide sequences were compared against IMGT/GENE-DB human TR gene sequences so that V and J genes could be assigned. A later analysis assigned CDR3 sequences and most-parsimonious VDJ recombination scenarios with the TCRdist pipeline. In a later analysis, each TCR beta chain was defined by its CDR3 amino acid sequence together with its V-gene family, and reads lacking a unique V-gene family were excluded. As a way to deal with suspected cross-contamination and a sequencing artifact, a later analysis dropped 450 to 700 nucleotide sequences that were highly shared and had low generation probability. For each public chain, a later analysis derived a clonal expansion index from normalized ranks of inferred template counts within each repertoire. In a later analysis, generation probabilities were computed with a VDJ recombination model fitted to out-of-frame rearrangements, and the resulting probabilities were checked against IGoR. In a later analysis, TCR-TCR, TCR-HLA and TCR-CMV co-occurrence was scored with hypergeometric tests, and a repertoire-size bias correction was applied to TCR pairs. False discovery rates were estimated in a later analysis by permuting HLA or CMV assignments 20 times. In a later analysis, co-occurring TCRs were grouped using DBSCAN, with TCRdist sequence similarity added in when clustering inside HLA-allele-positive subsets. Repertoires with fewer than 30,000 or more than 120,000 public chains were left out of co-occurrence clustering, as were about 5 repertoires with anomalous nucleotide sharing. Here the immuneACCESS table is served through TCRdb, limited to in-frame sequences with V and J called. Missing clones are a known gap in these copies; in checked studies unresolved V genes cover under half, and the rest lacks a known reason. Clonal size and the V and J genes are those of that table, whereas D and trimming came from the DNA. Counted in this sample were under 110,000 clones; 75% to 85% of them appeared once. The leading ten clones occupy under 2% of the sample.

V gives up 5 bases and J gives up 0 bases, and the segment between their germline ends measures 13 bases. Measured from the cysteine to the phenylalanine, the CDR3 is 16 residues long. The only DNA kept is the CDR3, 48 bases in frame from the first base. Based on the germline V gene, the CDR1 and CDR2 sequences are SGHTA and FQGTGA. What was sequenced was PBMCs. The chain joins TRBV7-3 to TRBJ2-2, with TRBD1 as a weak D call on 6 bases. The source of this sequence is a man aged 45-65 years in good health and CMV-seronegative. The DNA sequence reads TGTGCCAGCAGCCAACGGACAGATCCGAACACCGGGGAGCTGTTTTTT. This is translated as CASSQRTDPNTGELFF. Joined to the reference TRBV7-3 and TRBJ2-2 proteins, this CDR3 gives the full variable domain: GAGVSQTPSNKVTEKGKYVELRCDPISGHTALYWYRQSLGQGPEFLIYFQGTGAADDSGLPNDRFFAVRPEGSVSTLKIQRTERGDSAVYLCASSQRTDPNTGELFFGEGSRLTVL.